Listed below are T cell receptor beta chains from one sample, sequenced in a study of technical replicates of blood from several donors. TCRdb's copy holds only in-frame clones and misses some; the assay was immunoSEQ multiplex PCR. The table shows 75,000 to 95,000 clones, with just under 95% occurring only once. Sequenced input: T cells isolated from PBMCs. The origin of the receptors is a human donor in good health. CDR3s include the opening cysteine and the closing phenylalanine or tryptophan. The D gene is left open where the match is weak. The listing skips clone size in some rows; elsewhere it reads once, few, many or a size class.

TRBV7-8	-	TRBJ1-4	TRBD1	CASSPGTVGLFF	TGTGCCAGCAGCCCCGGGACAGTCGGGCTGTTTTTT
TRBV29-1	-	TRBJ2-3	-	CSSTRADTQYF	TGCAGCTCGACAAGAGCAGATACGCAGTATTTT
TRBV21-1	-	TRBJ1-1	-	CASSKAGQGHPNTEAFF	TGTGCCAGCAGCAAAGCGGGACAGGGCCATCCCAACACTGAAGCTTTCTTT
TRBV7-8	-	TRBJ2-7	-	CASSLVGGADEQYF	TGTGCCAGCAGCTTAGTAGGGGGGGCCGATGAGCAGTACTTC
TRBV18	-	TRBJ1-1	TRBD1	CASSEVQGANTEAFF	TGTGCCAGCTCAGAGGTCCAGGGGGCGAACACTGAAGCTTTCTTT
TRBV19	-	TRBJ2-2	TRBD1	CASWTGYTGELFF	TGTGCCAGTTGGACAGGCTACACCGGGGAGCTGTTTTTT
TRBV2	-	TRBJ1-1	TRBD1	CASSANLGAGGGPGAFF	TGTGCCAGCAGTGCCAACCTGGGGGCAGGGGGTGGACCAGGAGCTTTCTTT
TRBV27	-	TRBJ2-5	-	CASSRLTEYQETQYF	TGTGCCAGCAGTCGCCTGACAGAATACCAAGAGACCCAGTACTTC
TRBV2	once	TRBJ2-5	-	CASSEFLGGIQETQYF	TGTGCCAGCAGTGAATTCCTTGGGGGCATCCAAGAGACCCAGTACTTC
TRBV4-1	once	TRBJ1-1	-	CASSQVAQDNTEAFF	TGCGCCAGCAGCCAAGTGGCACAAGATAACACTGAAGCTTTCTTT
TRBV2	-	TRBJ1-3	TRBD1	CASRATGVGNTIYF	TGTGCCAGCAGGGCCACAGGGGTAGGGAACACCATATATTTT
TRBV5-1	-	TRBJ2-2	TRBD2	CASEASGSYTGELFF	TGCGCCAGCGAAGCTAGCGGGAGTTACACCGGGGAGCTGTTTTTT
TRBV29-1	-	TRBJ1-1	-	CSAGGMNTEAFF	TGCAGCGCGGGGGGAATGAACACTGAAGCTTTCTTT
TRBV7-6	-	TRBJ2-3	-	CASSLAGETDTQYF	TGTGCCAGCAGCTTAGCAGGAGAAACAGATACGCAGTATTTT
TRBV13	-	TRBJ1-2	-	CASSTGQNYGYTF	TGTGCCAGCAGCACCGGACAGAACTATGGCTACACCTTC
TRBV2	-	TRBJ2-3	-	CASSEDSQNTQYF	TGTGCCAGCAGTGAGGACAGCCAAAATACGCAGTATTTT
TRBV6-1	-	TRBJ1-2	TRBD1	CASSRRGGDGYTF	TGTGCCAGCAGTAGGAGAGGGGGCGATGGCTACACCTTC
TRBV7-2	-	TRBJ2-7	TRBD2	CASSRLAGVPTYEQYF	TGTGCCAGCAGCAGACTAGCGGGAGTGCCGACCTACGAGCAGTACTTC
TRBV18	-	TRBJ1-1	-	CASSVSQGMNTEAFF	TGTGCCAGCTCAGTGTCACAGGGAATGAACACTGAAGCTTTCTTT
TRBV5-4	-	TRBJ2-1	TRBD1	CASSPDRGYNEQFF	TGTGCCAGCAGCCCCGACAGGGGCTACAATGAGCAGTTCTTC
TRBV9	-	TRBJ1-3	-	CASSQAGYSGNTIYF	TGTGCCAGCAGCCAAGCGGGGTACTCTGGAAACACCATATATTTT
TRBV4-1	-	TRBJ2-2	TRBD1	CASSQPRDRITGELFF	TGCGCCAGCAGCCAACCCCGGGACAGAATCACCGGGGAGCTGTTTTTT